The 16 T cell receptor beta chains below come from one sample, sequenced in a study of post-analysis software for immune sequencing data. Which antigens these TCRs recognize remains unknown. Prepared TCR beta cDNA libraries contained unique molecular identifiers. TCRdb used MiXCR to reprocess the PCR reads, holding one entry per CDR3 protein. The repertoire holds some 890,000 distinct CDR3 sequences, with 53% as singletons. Study results and caveats: Among five TRBV segments more frequent in patients than controls were TRBV5-6, TRBV5-1 and TRBV20-1.

Sequenced sample: blood. All receptors derive from a girl aged 5-17 years with multiple sclerosis.

This clonotype was observed a few times. The chain has TRBV6-5 and TRBJ2-7; 7 nucleotides match TRBD1. Germline CDR1 reads MNHEY; CDR2 reads SVGAGI. The CDR3 has 14 residues. J lost 1 base, V lost 2 bases, and 2 bases had no gene match. The DNA of the CDR3 is TGTGCCAGCAGTTACCAGGGGGAATCCTACGAGCAGTACTTC. Translating gives CASSYQGESYEQYF.

This clonotype was picked up one time. V usage is TRBV7-2 and J usage is TRBJ1-2; maybe TRBD1 (6 bases). Between the trimmed V and J ends, which lost 1 base and 4 bases, there was a span of 10 bases. Looked up from germline, CDR1 is SGHTA and CDR2 is FQGNSA. The CDR3 sequence is 14 residues long. The CDR3 nucleotides are TGTGCCAGCAGCTTAGTTCCAGGGGCCTATGGCTACACCTTC. It yields the protein CASSLVPGAYGYTF.

This clonotype was observed many times. The genes are TRBV5-1 and TRBJ2-1; 7 nucleotides align to TRBD1. After removal of 5 bases from V and 6 bases from J, the junction contained 2 bases not matched to a gene. CDR1 and CDR2 (germline): SGHRS, YFSETQ. This CDR3 is built from 12 residues. CDR3 DNA sequence: TGCGCCAGCAGTTCAGGGGGCAATGAGCAGTTCTTC. Its protein product is CASSSGGNEQFF. Together with reference TRBV5-1 and TRBJ2-1, the CDR3 gives the full variable domain: KAGVTQTPRYLIKTRGQQVTLSCSPISGHRSVSWYQQTPGQGLQFLFEYFSETQRNKGNFPGRFSGRQFSNSRSEMNVSTLELGDSALYLCASSSGGNEQFFGPGTRLTVL.

The sample holds a few counts of this clonotype. The V gene is TRBV9, the J gene TRBJ2-5, with TRBD2 matching over 7 bases. Germline V gene sequence: CDR1 SGDLS, CDR2 YYNGEE. V lost 3 bases and J lost 5; bases outside the gene matches: 13. The CDR3 consists of 16 residues. The CDR3 here is CASSASPTGGGETQYF. The CDR3 DNA sequence: TGTGCCAGCAGCGCCTCTCCTACGGGGGGAGGGGAGACCCAGTACTTC. Based on the CDR3 plus reference TRBV9 and TRBJ2-5, the full variable domain is DSGVTQTPKHLITATGQRVTLRCSPRSGDLSVYWYQQSLDQGLQFLIQYYNGEERAKGNILERFSAQQFPDLHSELNLSSLELGDSALYFCASSASPTGGGETQYFGPGTRLLVL.

This clonotype was picked up a small number of times. Here the CDR3 reads CAIKVNTGQGAQDVLTF. The CDR3 DNA reads TGTGCCATCAAAGTTAACACCGGACAGGGGGCACAGGACGTCCTGACTTTC. The genes are TRBV10-3 and TRBJ2-6; 11 bases are shared with TRBD1. V gave up 7 bases and J gave up 11 bases; unmatched junction bases: 16. Germline CDR1 ENHRY, CDR2 SYGVKD. The CDR3 is 17 amino acids.

The chain recombines TRBV20-1 with TRBJ2-7; 7 bases align to TRBD2. The DNA end favors TRBJ2-5, so the J call may be wrong. Germline V gene lookup returns CDR1 DFQATT and CDR2 SNEGSKA (reference sequence). CDR3 size: 14 residues. CDR3 sequence reads: CSARTSSGRETQYF. CDR3 sequence (DNA): TGCAGTGCTAGAACCTCTAGCGGTCGGGAGACCCAGTACTTC.

V usage is TRBV27 and J usage is TRBJ2-7, with D tentatively TRBD2 (5 bases). The J call may be mistaken, given a closer DNA end match to TRBJ2-5. Germline V gene data show CDR1 as MNHEY and CDR2 as SMNVEV (reference sequence). The CDR3 contains 15 residues. CDR3 bases: TGTGCCAGCAGTTTATCTGGGCTAGCTCGGGAGACCCAGTACTTC. As protein: CASSLSGLARETQYF.

The CDR3 region is CASSPPGQGSEKLFF. DNA of the CDR3: TGTGCCAGCAGCCCCCCGGGACAGGGGAGTGAAAAACTGTTTTTT. The rearrangement joins TRBV7-2 to TRBJ1-4; TRBD1 aligns across 10 bases. Germline-derived CDR1 and CDR2 are SGHTA and FQGNSA. This CDR3 region has 15 residues. V was pared by 5 bases and J by 7 bases, with 7 bases of the junction left unmatched.

The CDR3 nucleotides read TGTGCCAGCAGCTTCTTGGGCGGACCTGACACGAGCGAGCAGTACTTC. Amino acid sequence: CASSFLGGPDTSEQYF. The rearrangement uses TRBV7-6 and TRBJ2-5; D unclear. The closer fit of TRBJ2-7 to the DNA end suggests the J call may be wrong. The CDR3 runs to 16 residues. The germline gives CDR1 SGHVS, CDR2 FNYEAQ.

CDR3 sequence reads: CASSLAFSSGGSDNEQFF. For the CDR3, the DNA is TGTGCCAGCAGCTTAGCCTTCTCGTCGGGGGGCTCGGACAATGAGCAGTTCTTC. The chain is built from TRBV7-6 and TRBJ2-1; possibly TRBD2 for D (7 bases). This CDR3 is 18 amino acids long. Trimming stripped 0 bases from V and 5 bases from J, with 20 bases between. The germline V gene has CDR1 SGHVS and CDR2 FNYEAQ.

This clonotype was seen only a few times. This chain links TRBV12-3 or TRBV12-4 with TRBJ2-5, with D possibly being TRBD2 (5 bases). CDR3 size: 13 residues. V dropped 6 bases and J dropped 7 bases, with 15 bases sitting between them. DNA for the CDR3: TGTGCCAGCAGCCTCCTAGGGAGCGTGACCCAGTACTTC. It codes for CASSLLGSVTQYF.

This chain joins TRBV27 and TRBJ2-7; D call uncertain. The length of the CDR3 is 16 residues. V was shortened by 2 bases and J by 2 bases, with 16 bases between the two germline ends. Germline V gene data show CDR1 as MNHEY and CDR2 as SMNVEV (reference sequence). CDR3 sequence: CASSLTTALQAYEQYF. The CDR3 coding sequence is TGTGCCAGCAGTTTAACCACAGCCTTACAAGCCTACGAGCAGTACTTC.

This rearrangement joins TRBV5-4 to TRBJ2-1; perhaps TRBD2 as D (5 bases). Per the germline V gene, CDR1 is SGHNT and CDR2 is YYREEE (reference sequence). The CDR3 runs to 16 residues. V was pared by 4 bases and J by 7 bases, with 21 bases between. This CDR3 reads CASSPGVEGLGNEQFF. The CDR3 DNA reads TGTGCCAGCAGCCCCGGGGTAGAGGGCTTGGGGAATGAGCAGTTCTTC.

Concerning this clonotype itself: This may come from a read error, since a much larger clone is one base off. The J gene is TRBJ2-5, the V gene TRBV19; D not resolved. The CDR3 has 13 amino acids. V lost 3 bases and J 11 bases, leaving 16 bases between the germline ends. CDR1 is LNHDA and CDR2 is SQIVND in the germline V gene (reference sequence). CDR3 amino acids: CASSMGYGSLQYF. CDR3 bases: TGTGCCAGTAGTATGGGATATGGATCCCTGCAGTACTTC.

The V gene is TRBV16, the J gene TRBJ2-5; 8 nucleotides match TRBD1. Germline V lookup: CDR1 KGHSY, CDR2 FQNENV. CDR3 length equals 16 residues. The V gene end was trimmed by 0 bases and the J gene end by 3 bases; junction bases not matched to a gene: 6. CDR3 residues: CASSQSRGTGEETQYF. DNA of the CDR3: TGTGCCAGCAGCCAATCGAGGGGGACAGGCGAAGAGACCCAGTACTTC.

The V gene is TRBV5-1, the J gene TRBJ2-5, with 7 bases matching TRBD2. The CDR3 totals 14 residues. The J segment lost 2 bases and the V segment lost 5 bases, leaving 6 bases of the junction unmatched. Germline V gene data show CDR1 as SGHRS and CDR2 as YFSETQ. CDR3 DNA: TGCGCCAGCAGATGGTCTAGCGGACAAGAGACCCAGTACTTC. Translation gives CASRWSSGQETQYF.